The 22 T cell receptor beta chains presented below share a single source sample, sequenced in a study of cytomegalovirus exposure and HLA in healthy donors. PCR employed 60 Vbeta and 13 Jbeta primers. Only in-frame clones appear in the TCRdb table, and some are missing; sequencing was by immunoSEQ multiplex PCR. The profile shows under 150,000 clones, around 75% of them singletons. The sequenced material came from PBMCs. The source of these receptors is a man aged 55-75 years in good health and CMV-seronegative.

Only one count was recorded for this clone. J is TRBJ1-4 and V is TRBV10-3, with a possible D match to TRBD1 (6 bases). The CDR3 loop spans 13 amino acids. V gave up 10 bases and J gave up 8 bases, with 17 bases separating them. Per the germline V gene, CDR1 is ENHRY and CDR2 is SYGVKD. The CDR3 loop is CATRGGPGEKLFF. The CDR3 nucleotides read TGTGCCACAAGAGGGGGACCGGGGGAAAAACTGTTTTTT.

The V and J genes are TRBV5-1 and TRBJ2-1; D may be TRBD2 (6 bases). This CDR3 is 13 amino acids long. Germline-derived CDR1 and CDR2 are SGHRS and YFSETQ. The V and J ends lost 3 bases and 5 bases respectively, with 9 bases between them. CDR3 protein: CASSSLANNEQFF. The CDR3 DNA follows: TGCGCCAGCAGCTCCCTAGCGAACAATGAGCAGTTCTTC.

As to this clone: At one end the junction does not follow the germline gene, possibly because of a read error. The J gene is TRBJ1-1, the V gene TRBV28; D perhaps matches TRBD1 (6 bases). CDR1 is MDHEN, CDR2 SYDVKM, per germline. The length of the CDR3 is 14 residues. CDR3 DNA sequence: TGTGCCAGTGAAGGACAAAGGGGGAACGCTGAAGCTTTCTTT. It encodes CASEGQRGNAEAFF.

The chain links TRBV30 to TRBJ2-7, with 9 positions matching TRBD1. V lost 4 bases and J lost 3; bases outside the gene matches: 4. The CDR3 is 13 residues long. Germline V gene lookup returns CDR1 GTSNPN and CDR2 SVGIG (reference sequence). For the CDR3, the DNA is TGTGCCTGGAACGGACAGGGGAGCTACGAGCAGTACTTC. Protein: CAWNGQGSYEQYF.

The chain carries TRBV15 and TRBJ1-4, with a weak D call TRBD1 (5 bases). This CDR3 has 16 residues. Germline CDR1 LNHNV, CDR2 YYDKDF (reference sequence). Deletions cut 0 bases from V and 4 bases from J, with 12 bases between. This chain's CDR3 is CATSRDSGRVNEKLFF. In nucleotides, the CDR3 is TGTGCCACCAGCAGAGATTCGGGCAGGGTTAATGAAAAACTGTTTTTT.

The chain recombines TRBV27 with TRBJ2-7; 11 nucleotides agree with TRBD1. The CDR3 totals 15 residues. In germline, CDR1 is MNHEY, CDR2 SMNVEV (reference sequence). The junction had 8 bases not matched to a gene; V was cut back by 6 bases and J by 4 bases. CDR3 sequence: CASSPIGQGAYEQYF. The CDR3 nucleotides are TGTGCCAGCAGCCCCATCGGACAGGGGGCTTACGAGCAGTACTTC.

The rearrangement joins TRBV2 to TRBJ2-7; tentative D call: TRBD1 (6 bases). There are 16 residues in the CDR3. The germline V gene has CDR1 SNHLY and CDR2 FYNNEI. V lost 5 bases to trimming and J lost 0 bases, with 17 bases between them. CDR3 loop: CASSRQIGTPSYEQYF. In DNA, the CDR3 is TGTGCCAGCAGTCGCCAGATCGGGACACCCTCCTACGAGCAGTACTTC.

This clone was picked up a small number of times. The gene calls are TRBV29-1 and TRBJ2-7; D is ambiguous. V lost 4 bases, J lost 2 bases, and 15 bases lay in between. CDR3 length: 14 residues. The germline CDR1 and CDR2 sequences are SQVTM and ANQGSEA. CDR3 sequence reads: CSVVGNEATYEQYF. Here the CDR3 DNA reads TGCAGCGTTGTTGGCAACGAGGCGACCTACGAGCAGTACTTC.

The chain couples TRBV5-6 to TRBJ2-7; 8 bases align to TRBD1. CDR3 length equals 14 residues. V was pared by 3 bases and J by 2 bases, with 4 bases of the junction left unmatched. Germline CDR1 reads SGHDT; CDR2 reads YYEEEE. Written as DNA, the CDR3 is TGTGCCAGCAGCTGGGGACAGGTAGCCTACGAGCAGTACTTC. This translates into CASSWGQVAYEQYF.

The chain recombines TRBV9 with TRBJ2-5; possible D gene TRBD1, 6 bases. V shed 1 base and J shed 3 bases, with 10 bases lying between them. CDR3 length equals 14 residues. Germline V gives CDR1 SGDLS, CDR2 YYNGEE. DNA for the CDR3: TGTGCCAGCAGCGTATCGGCAGGGGAAGAGACCCAGTACTTC. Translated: CASSVSAGEETQYF.

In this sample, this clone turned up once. The CDR3 reads CASSSGTGLTDTQYF. In DNA, the CDR3 is TGTGCCAGTAGTTCCGGGACAGGGTTAACAGATACGCAGTATTTT. This sequence joins TRBV19 and TRBJ2-3, with 9 positions matching TRBD1. The germline CDR1 and CDR2 sequences are LNHDA and SQIVND (reference sequence). The CDR3 has 15 amino acids. Losses at the gene ends were 5 bases for V and 3 bases for J; bases not matched to a gene: 6.

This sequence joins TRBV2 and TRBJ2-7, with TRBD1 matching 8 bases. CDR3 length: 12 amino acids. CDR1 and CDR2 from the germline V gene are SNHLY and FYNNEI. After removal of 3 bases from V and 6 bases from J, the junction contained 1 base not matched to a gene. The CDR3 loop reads CASSEGTGEQYF. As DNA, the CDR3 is TGTGCCAGCAGTGAGGGGACAGGCGAGCAGTACTTC. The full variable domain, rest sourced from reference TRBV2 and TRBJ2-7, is EPEVTQTPSHQVTQMGQEVILRCVPISNHLYFYWYRQILGQKVEFLVSFYNNEISEKSEIFDDQFSVERPDGSNFTLKIRSTKLEDSAMYFCASSEGTGEQYFGPGTRLTVT.

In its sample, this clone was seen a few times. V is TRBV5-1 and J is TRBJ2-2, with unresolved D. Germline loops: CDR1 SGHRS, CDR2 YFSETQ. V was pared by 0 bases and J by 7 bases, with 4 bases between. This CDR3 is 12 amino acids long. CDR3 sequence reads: CASSLAGGELFF. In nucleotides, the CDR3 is TGCGCCAGCAGCTTGGCCGGCGGGGAGCTGTTTTTT.

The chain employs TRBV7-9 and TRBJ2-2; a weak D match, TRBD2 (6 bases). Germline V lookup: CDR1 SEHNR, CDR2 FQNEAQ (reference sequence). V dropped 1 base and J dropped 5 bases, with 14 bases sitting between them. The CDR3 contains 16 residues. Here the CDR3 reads CASSLVGRENTGELFF. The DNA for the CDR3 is TGTGCCAGCAGCTTAGTCGGACGGGAGAATACCGGGGAGCTGTTTTTT. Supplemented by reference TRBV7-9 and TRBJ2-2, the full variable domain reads DTGVSQNPRHKITKRGQNVTFRCDPISEHNRLYWYRQTLGQGPEFLTYFQNEAQLEKSRLLSDRFSAERPKGSFSTLEIQRTEQGDSAMYLCASSLVGRENTGELFFGEGSRLTVL.

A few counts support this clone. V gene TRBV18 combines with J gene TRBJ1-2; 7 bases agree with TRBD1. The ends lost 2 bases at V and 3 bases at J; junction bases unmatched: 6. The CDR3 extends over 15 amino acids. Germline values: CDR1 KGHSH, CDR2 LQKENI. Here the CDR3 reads CASSPFQGVDYGYTF. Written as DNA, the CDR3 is TGTGCCAGCTCACCATTTCAGGGGGTCGACTATGGCTACACCTTC.

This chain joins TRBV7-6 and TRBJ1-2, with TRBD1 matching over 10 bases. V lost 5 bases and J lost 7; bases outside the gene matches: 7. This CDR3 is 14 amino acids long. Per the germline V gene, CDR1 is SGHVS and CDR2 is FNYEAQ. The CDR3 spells CASSPTGGVGGYTF. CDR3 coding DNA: TGTGCCAGCAGCCCGACAGGGGGCGTGGGTGGCTACACCTTC.

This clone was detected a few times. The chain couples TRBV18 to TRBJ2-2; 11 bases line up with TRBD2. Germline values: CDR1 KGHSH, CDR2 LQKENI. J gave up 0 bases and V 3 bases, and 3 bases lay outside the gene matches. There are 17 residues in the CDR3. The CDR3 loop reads CASSPATSGTNTGELFF. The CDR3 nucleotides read TGTGCCAGCTCACCTGCGACTAGCGGGACGAACACCGGGGAGCTGTTTTTT.

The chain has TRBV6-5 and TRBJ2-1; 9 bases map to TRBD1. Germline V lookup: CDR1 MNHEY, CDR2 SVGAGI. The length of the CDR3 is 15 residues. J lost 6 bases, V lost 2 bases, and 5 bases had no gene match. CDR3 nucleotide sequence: TGTGCCAGCAGTTACCCCGGGACAGGGCTCAATGAGCAGTTCTTC. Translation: CASSYPGTGLNEQFF.

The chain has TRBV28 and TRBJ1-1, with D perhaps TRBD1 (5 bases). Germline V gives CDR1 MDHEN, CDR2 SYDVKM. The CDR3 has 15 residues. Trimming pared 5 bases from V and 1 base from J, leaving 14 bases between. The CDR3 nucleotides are TGTGCCAGCAGTACTACAGGCCGCCCGAACACTGAAGCTTTCTTT. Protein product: CASSTTGRPNTEAFF. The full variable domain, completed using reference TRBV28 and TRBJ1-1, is DVKVTQSSRYLVKRTGEKVFLECVQDMDHENMFWYRQDPGLGLRLIYFSYDVKMKEKGDIPEGYSVSREKKERFSLILESASTNQTSMYLCASSTTGRPNTEAFFGQGTRLTVV.

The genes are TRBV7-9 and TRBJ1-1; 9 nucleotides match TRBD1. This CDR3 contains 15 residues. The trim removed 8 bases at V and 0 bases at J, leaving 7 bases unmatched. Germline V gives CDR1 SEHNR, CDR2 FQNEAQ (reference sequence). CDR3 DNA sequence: TGTGCCAGCCGTCAGGGGACAGGGATGAACACTGAAGCTTTCTTT. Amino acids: CASRQGTGMNTEAFF.

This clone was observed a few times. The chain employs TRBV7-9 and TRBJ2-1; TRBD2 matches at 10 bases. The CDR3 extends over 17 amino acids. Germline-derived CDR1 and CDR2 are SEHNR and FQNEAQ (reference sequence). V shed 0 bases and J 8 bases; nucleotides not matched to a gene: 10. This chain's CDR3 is CASSLALAIAGGHEQFF. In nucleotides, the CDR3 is TGTGCCAGCAGCTTAGCCCTCGCGATAGCGGGAGGACATGAGCAGTTCTTC. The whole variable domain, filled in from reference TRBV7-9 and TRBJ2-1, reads DTGVSQNPRHKITKRGQNVTFRCDPISEHNRLYWYRQTLGQGPEFLTYFQNEAQLEKSRLLSDRFSAERPKGSFSTLEIQRTEQGDSAMYLCASSLALAIAGGHEQFFGPGTRLTVL.

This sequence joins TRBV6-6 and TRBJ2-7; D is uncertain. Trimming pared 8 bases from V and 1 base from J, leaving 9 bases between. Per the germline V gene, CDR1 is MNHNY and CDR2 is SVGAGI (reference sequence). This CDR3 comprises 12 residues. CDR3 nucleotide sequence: TGTGCCAGCTGGAGTCCTTCCTACGAGCAGTACTTC. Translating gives CASWSPSYEQYF.